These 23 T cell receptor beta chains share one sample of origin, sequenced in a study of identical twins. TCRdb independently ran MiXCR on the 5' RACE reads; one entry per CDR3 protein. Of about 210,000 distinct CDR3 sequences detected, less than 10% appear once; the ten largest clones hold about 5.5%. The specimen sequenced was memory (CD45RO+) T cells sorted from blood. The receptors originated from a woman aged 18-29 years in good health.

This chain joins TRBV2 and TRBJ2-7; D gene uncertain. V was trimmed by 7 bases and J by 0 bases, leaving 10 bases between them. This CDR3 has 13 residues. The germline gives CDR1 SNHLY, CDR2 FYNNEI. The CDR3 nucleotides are TGTGCCAGCATGGACGGAATCTCCTACGAGCAGTACTTC. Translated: CASMDGISYEQYF.

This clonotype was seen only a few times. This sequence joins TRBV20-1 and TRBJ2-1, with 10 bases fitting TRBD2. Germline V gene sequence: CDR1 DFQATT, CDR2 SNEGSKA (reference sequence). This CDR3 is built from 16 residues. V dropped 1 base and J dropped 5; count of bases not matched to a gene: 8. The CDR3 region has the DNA TGCAGTGCTAGAGGTGCCGGACTAGCGGAGAACAATGAGCAGTTCTTC. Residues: CSARGAGLAENNEQFF.

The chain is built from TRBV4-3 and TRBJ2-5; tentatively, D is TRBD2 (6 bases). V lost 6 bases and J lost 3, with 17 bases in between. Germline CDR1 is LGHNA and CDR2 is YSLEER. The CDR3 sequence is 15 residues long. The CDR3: CASRGGTGGEETQYF. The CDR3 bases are TGCGCCAGCAGGGGTGGGACCGGGGGAGAAGAGACCCAGTACTTC.

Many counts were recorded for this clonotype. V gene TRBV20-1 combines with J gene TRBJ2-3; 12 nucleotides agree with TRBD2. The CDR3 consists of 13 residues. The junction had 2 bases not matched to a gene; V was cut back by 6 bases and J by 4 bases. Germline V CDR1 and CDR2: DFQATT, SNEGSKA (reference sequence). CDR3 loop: CSARTSGADTQYF. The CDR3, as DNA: TGCAGTGCGCGGACTAGCGGGGCAGATACGCAGTATTTT.

The CDR3 DNA sequence: TGCGCCAGCAGCACCCGGGACAGGGGAGGCGGGGAGCTGTTTTTT. This gives the protein CASSTRDRGGGELFF. This sequence joins TRBV5-1 and TRBJ2-2; TRBD1 matches 10 bases. This CDR3 contains 15 residues. The V gene end was trimmed by 4 bases and the J gene end by 7 bases; junction bases not matched to a gene: 7. Per the germline V gene, CDR1 is SGHRS and CDR2 is YFSETQ.

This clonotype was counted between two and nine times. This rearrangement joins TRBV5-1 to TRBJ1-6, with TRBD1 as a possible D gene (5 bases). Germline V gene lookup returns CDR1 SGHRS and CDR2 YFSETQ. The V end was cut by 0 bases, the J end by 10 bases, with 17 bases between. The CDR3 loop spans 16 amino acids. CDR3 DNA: TGCGCCAGCAGCTTGGCAGTGCAGCAGGGCGGATCACCCCTCCACTTT. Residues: CASSLAVQQGGSPLHF.

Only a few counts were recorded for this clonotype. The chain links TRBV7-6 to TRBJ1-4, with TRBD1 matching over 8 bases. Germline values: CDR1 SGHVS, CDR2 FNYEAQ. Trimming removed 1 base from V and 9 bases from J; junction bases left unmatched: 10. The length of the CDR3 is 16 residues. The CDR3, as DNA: TGTGCCAGCAGCTTAGAGATGACAGGGGTAATTCAAAAACTGTTTTTT. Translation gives CASSLEMTGVIQKLFF.

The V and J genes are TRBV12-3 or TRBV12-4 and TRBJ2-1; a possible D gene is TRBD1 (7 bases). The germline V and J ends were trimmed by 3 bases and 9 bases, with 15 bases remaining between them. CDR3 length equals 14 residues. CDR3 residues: CASSFGGGPPEQFF. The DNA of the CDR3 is TGTGCCAGCAGTTTTGGAGGGGGCCCCCCTGAGCAGTTCTTC.

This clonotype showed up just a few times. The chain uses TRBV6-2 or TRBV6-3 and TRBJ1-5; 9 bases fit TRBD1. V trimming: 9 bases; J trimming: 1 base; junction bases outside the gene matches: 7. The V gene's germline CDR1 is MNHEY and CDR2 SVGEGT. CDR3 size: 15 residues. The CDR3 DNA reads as TGTGCCAGTTCGAGGGGACAGGGAAGCAATCAGCCCCAGCATTTT. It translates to CASSRGQGSNQPQHF.

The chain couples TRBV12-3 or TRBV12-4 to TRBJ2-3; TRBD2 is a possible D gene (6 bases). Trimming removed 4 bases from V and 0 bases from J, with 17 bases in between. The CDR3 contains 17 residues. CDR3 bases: TGTGCCAGCAGTTCATTCGTCGTAAGCGGGAGCACAGATACGCAGTATTTT. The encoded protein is CASSSFVVSGSTDTQYF.

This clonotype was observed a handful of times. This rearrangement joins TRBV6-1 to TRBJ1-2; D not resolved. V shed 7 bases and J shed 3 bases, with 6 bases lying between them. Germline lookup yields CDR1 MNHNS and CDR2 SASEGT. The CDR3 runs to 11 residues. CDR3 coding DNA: TGTGCCAGCATACTGGACTATGGCTACACCTTC. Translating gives CASILDYGYTF.

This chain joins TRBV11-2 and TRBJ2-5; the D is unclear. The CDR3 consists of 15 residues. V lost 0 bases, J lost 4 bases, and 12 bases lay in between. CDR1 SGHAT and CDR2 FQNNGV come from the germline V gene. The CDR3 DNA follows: TGTGCCAGCAGCTTAGAAGGGTCGTGGGGAGAGACCCAGTACTTC. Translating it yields CASSLEGSWGETQYF.

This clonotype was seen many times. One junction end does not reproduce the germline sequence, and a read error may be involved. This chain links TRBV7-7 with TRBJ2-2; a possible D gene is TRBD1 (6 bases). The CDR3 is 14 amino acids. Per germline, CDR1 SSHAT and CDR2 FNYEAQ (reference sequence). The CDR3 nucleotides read TGTGCTAGCAGCTCACAGGGACGTGGCGGGGAGCTGTTTTTT. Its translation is CASSSQGRGGELFF.

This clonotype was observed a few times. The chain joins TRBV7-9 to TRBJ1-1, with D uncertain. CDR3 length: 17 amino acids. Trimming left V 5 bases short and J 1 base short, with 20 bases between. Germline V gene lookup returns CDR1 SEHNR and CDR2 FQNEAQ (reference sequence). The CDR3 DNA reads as TGTGCCAGCAGCCGTCGACGCCCCCGTAGCAAGAACACTGAAGCTTTCTTT. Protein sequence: CASSRRRPRSKNTEAFF. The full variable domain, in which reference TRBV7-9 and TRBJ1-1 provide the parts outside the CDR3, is DTGVSQNPRHKITKRGQNVTFRCDPISEHNRLYWYRQTLGQGPEFLTYFQNEAQLEKSRLLSDRFSAERPKGSFSTLEIQRTEQGDSAMYLCASSRRRPRSKNTEAFFGQGTRLTVV.

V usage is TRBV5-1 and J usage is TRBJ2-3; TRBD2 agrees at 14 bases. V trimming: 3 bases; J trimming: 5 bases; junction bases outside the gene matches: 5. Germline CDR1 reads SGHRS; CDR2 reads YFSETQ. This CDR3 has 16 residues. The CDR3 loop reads CASSYPGTSGRDTQYF. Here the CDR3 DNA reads TGCGCCAGCAGCTACCCCGGGACTAGCGGGAGAGATACGCAGTATTTT.

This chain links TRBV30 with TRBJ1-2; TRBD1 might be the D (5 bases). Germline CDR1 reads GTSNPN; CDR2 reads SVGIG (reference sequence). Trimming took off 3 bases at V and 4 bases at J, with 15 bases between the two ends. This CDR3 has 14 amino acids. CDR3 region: CAWRKMGGPYGYTF. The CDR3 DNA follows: TGTGCCTGGAGGAAGATGGGGGGACCCTATGGCTACACCTTC.

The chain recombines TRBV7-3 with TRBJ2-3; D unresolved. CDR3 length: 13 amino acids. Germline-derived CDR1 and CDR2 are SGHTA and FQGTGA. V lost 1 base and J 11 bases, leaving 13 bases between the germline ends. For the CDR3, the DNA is TGTGCCAGCAGCTTAAGTCGCGCCGACGGGCAGTATTTT. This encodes CASSLSRADGQYF.

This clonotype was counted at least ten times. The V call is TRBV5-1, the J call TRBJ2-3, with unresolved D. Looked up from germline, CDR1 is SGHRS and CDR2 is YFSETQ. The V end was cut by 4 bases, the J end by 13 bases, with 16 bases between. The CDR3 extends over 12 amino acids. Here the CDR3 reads CASSDSLTYEYF. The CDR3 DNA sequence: TGCGCCAGCAGCGATTCATTGACCTATGAGTATTTT.

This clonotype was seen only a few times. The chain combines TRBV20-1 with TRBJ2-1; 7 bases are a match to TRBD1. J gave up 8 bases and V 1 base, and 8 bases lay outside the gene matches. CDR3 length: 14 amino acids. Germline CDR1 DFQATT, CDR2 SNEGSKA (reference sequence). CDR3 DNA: TGCAGTGCTAGAGCCCTGACAGGGTTGGATGAGCAGTTCTTC. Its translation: CSARALTGLDEQFF.

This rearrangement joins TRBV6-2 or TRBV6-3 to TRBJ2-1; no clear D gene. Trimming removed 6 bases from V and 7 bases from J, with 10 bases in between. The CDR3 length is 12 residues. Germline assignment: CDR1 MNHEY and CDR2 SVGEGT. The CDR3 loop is CASREGWNEQFF. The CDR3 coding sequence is TGTGCCAGCAGAGAAGGTTGGAATGAGCAGTTCTTC.

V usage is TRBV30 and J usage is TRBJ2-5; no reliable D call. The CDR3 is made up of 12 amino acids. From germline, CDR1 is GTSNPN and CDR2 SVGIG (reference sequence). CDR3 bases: TGTGGTTTTGTGGGAAGTCAAGAGACCCAGTACTTC. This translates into CGFVGSQETQYF. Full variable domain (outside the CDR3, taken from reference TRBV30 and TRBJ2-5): SQTIHQWPATLVQPVGSPLSLECTVEGTSNPNLYWYRQAAGRGLQLLFYSVGIGQISSEVPQNLSASRPQDRQFILSSKKLLLSDSGFYLCGFVGSQETQYFGPGTRLLVL.

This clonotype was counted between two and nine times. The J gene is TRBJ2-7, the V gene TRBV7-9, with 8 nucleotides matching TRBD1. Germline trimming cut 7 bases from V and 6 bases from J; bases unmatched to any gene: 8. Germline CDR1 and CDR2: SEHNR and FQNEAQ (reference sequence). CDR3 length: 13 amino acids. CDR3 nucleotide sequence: TGTGCCAGCACGTCAGGGGGCCCGTCCGAGCAGTACTTC. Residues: CASTSGGPSEQYF. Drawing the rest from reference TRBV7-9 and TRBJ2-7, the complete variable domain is DTGVSQNPRHKITKRGQNVTFRCDPISEHNRLYWYRQTLGQGPEFLTYFQNEAQLEKSRLLSDRFSAERPKGSFSTLEIQRTEQGDSAMYLCASTSGGPSEQYFGPGTRLTVT.

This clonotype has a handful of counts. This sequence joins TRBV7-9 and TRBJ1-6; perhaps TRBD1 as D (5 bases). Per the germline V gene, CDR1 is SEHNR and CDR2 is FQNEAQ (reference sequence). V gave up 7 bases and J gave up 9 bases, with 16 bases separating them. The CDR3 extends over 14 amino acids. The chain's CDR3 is CASTQGGVGSPLHF. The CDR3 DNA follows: TGTGCCAGCACCCAGGGCGGGGTAGGTTCACCCCTCCACTTT.